Following are 28 T cell receptor beta chains from one sample sequenced in a study of blood T cell repertoires in COVID-19. Profiled with immunoSEQ multiplex PCR; TCRdb holds only in-frame clones, not every one. The sample lists about 74,000 clones; about 80% were seen once. Sequencing input: peripheral blood. The receptors derive from a human donor in a cohort sampled during active COVID-19.

The CDR3 DNA reads as TGTGCCAGCAGCTTAGAGGGGGGGAATGAAAAACTGTTTTTT. Protein sequence: CASSLEGGNEKLFF. The gene calls are TRBV7-6 and TRBJ1-4; a weak D match, TRBD1 (6 bases). The CDR3 contains 14 residues. V was clipped by 1 base and J by 5 bases, with 8 bases between them. Germline CDR1 SGHVS, CDR2 FNYEAQ.

This clone was counted at least ten times. The rearrangement links TRBV2 to TRBJ2-6; TRBD2 might be the D (6 bases). Germline V CDR1 and CDR2: SNHLY, FYNNEI. The CDR3 has 14 amino acids. V was cut by 1 base and J by 12 bases, with 13 bases left in between. CDR3 nucleotides: TGTGCCAGCAGTGAAGGGCAGGAGGGGATCGTCCTGACTTTC. Translating gives CASSEGQEGIVLTF.

The rearrangement joins TRBV7-6 to TRBJ2-7; possibly TRBD2 for D (7 bases). CDR3 length: 11 amino acids. CDR1 is SGHVS, CDR2 FNYEAQ, per germline. The V and J ends lost 11 bases and 7 bases respectively, with 15 bases between them. CDR3 nucleotide sequence: TGTGCCGGAGGGGGGGCTAGGGAGCAGTACTTC. Translated, it gives CAGGGAREQYF.

The chain combines TRBV6-5 with TRBJ2-7, with 11 bases aligning to TRBD2. The CDR3 extends over 14 amino acids. Germline loops: CDR1 MNHEY, CDR2 SVGAGI. J gave up 2 bases and V 5 bases, and 2 bases lay outside the gene matches. DNA for the CDR3: TGTGCCAGCAGTCAACTAGCGGGAGCCTACGAGCAGTACTTC. It is translated as CASSQLAGAYEQYF.

J is TRBJ1-2 and V is TRBV30; 11 nucleotides match TRBD1. The CDR3 length is 14 residues. Trimming cost V 1 base and J 8 bases; bases outside gene matches: 6. Per the germline V gene, CDR1 is GTSNPN and CDR2 is SVGIG (reference sequence). CDR3: CAWSGGTGGEGYTF. CDR3 sequence (DNA): TGTGCCTGGAGTGGAGGGACAGGGGGAGAGGGCTACACCTTC.

V is TRBV18 and J is TRBJ2-3, with TRBD2 matching 12 bases. The CDR3 length is 19 residues. The germline CDR1 and CDR2 sequences are KGHSH and LQKENI. Losses at the gene ends were 2 bases for V and 4 bases for J; bases not matched to a gene: 13. In nucleotides, the CDR3 is TGTGCCAGCTCACCATCGGGTGGATTTGGACTAGCGGGACCAGATACGCAGTATTTT. Translating it yields CASSPSGGFGLAGPDTQYF.

The chain joins TRBV19 to TRBJ1-5; D might be TRBD1 (6 bases). Between the trimmed V and J ends, which lost 6 bases and 7 bases, there was a span of 19 bases. The germline V gene encodes CDR1 LNHDA and CDR2 SQIVND (reference sequence). CDR3 length: 15 residues. As DNA, the CDR3 is TGTGCCAGTAGACCCCCCTTAGGGGGAGAACAGCCCCAGCATTTT. Protein product: CASRPPLGGEQPQHF. Full variable domain (missing parts from reference TRBV19 and TRBJ1-5): DGGITQSPKYLFRKEGQNVTLSCEQNLNHDAMYWYRQDPGQGLRLIYYSQIVNDFQKGDIAEGYSVSREKKESFPLTVTSAQKNPTAFYLCASRPPLGGEQPQHFGDGTRLSIL.

This chain joins TRBV7-2 and TRBJ1-4; weak D call: TRBD1 (5 bases). The CDR3 covers 16 residues. V lost 5 bases and J 4 bases, leaving 17 bases between the germline ends. CDR1 is SGHTA, CDR2 FQGNSA, per germline. CDR3 sequence reads: CASSPLPGFGNEKLFF. Written as DNA, the CDR3 is TGTGCCAGCAGCCCTCTCCCAGGGTTTGGTAATGAAAAACTGTTTTTT.

The rearrangement joins TRBV10-3 to TRBJ2-7, with 7 bases aligning to TRBD2. Losses at the gene ends were 5 bases for V and 0 bases for J; bases not matched to a gene: 4. Germline V gene data show CDR1 as ENHRY and CDR2 as SYGVKD. The CDR3 consists of 14 residues. For the CDR3, the DNA is TGTGCCATCAGTCTTGGCGGGAGCTCCTACGAGCAGTACTTC. As protein: CAISLGGSSYEQYF.

The CDR3 region is CASRRRDRGVSANEKLFF. Written as DNA, the CDR3 is TGCGCCAGCAGGCGTCGGGACAGGGGTGTCTCAGCTAATGAAAAACTGTTTTTT. The chain is built from TRBV23-1 and TRBJ1-4, with 10 bases fitting TRBD1. TRBV23-1 is noted as an ORF with a role that remains uncertain. Trimming cost V 6 bases and J 3 bases; bases outside gene matches: 13. The length of the CDR3 is 18 residues.

V usage is TRBV27 and J usage is TRBJ2-7, with TRBD2 matching over 10 bases. Trimming took 5 bases from V and 2 from J; bases not matched to a gene: 3. From germline, CDR1 is MNHEY and CDR2 SMNVEV (reference sequence). The CDR3 is 14 residues long. CDR3 nucleotides: TGTGCCAGCAGTGTCACTAGCGGGGCCTACGAGCAGTACTTC. Translation gives CASSVTSGAYEQYF.

The gene calls are TRBV6-5 and TRBJ1-2; D is ambiguous. Germline V gene lookup returns CDR1 MNHEY and CDR2 SVGAGI. The CDR3 contains 13 residues. V was pared by 7 bases and J by 4 bases, with 13 bases between. Written as DNA, the CDR3 is TGTGCCAGCACCGCGGGTGGAGGCTATGGCTACACCTTC. This translates into CASTAGGGYGYTF.

This clone was counted only a few times. This chain connects TRBV18 to TRBJ2-7, with TRBD1 as a possible D gene (5 bases). V gave up 4 bases and J gave up 4 bases, with 8 bases separating them. Germline loops: CDR1 KGHSH, CDR2 LQKENI. The CDR3 covers 12 residues. CDR3: CASSLTEYEQYF. CDR3 bases: TGTGCCAGCTCACTGACAGAATACGAGCAGTACTTC.

This sequence joins TRBV4-2 and TRBJ1-4; 10 bases agree with TRBD1. V lost 9 bases and J lost 6; bases outside the gene matches: 10. The CDR3 extends over 15 amino acids. The germline V gene has CDR1 LGHNA and CDR2 YNFKEQ. The CDR3: CASARKGQGDEKLFF. CDR3 DNA sequence: TGTGCCAGTGCTCGTAAAGGACAGGGGGATGAAAAACTGTTTTTT.

The rearrangement links TRBV10-2 to TRBJ2-4; 10 bases match TRBD2. Germline trimming cut 9 bases from V and 0 bases from J; bases unmatched to any gene: 5. The CDR3 is 15 amino acids. CDR1 is WSHSY and CDR2 is SAAADI in the germline V gene. CDR3 coding DNA: TGCGCCAGTCGGACTAGCGGCCTAGCCAAAAACATTCAGTACTTC. Protein product: CASRTSGLAKNIQYF.

The rearrangement links TRBV10-2 to TRBJ2-7, with D possibly TRBD1 on 5 matching bases. Per the germline V gene, CDR1 is WSHSY and CDR2 is SAAADI. V shed 6 bases and J shed 0 bases, with 12 bases lying between them. This CDR3 contains 14 residues. The CDR3 DNA follows: TGCGCCAGCAGGTGGGGCCAGAGCTCCTACGAGCAGTACTTC. Translation gives CASRWGQSSYEQYF.

This clone was detected only once. V is TRBV9 and J is TRBJ1-1; D remains unclear. This CDR3 spans 13 amino acids. The germline V gene encodes CDR1 SGDLS and CDR2 YYNGEE. V lost 0 bases to trimming and J lost 8 bases, with 11 bases between them. This CDR3 reads CASSVGAGSEAFF. The CDR3 DNA reads TGTGCCAGCAGCGTAGGCGCGGGGTCCGAAGCTTTCTTT. Complete variable domain (other parts from reference TRBV9 and TRBJ1-1): DSGVTQTPKHLITATGQRVTLRCSPRSGDLSVYWYQQSLDQGLQFLIQYYNGEERAKGNILERFSAQQFPDLHSELNLSSLELGDSALYFCASSVGAGSEAFFGQGTRLTVV.

The chain is built from TRBV5-1 and TRBJ1-6, with D tentatively TRBD1 (5 bases). Germline V gene data show CDR1 as SGHRS and CDR2 as YFSETQ. The CDR3 is 17 residues long. V was clipped by 4 bases and J by 5 bases, with 19 bases between them. CDR3 bases: TGCGCCAGCAGCCCAGGGCGTGGGGTCGATGATAATTCACCCCTCCACTTT. Protein: CASSPGRGVDDNSPLHF.

The chain combines TRBV6-5 with TRBJ2-5; 14 bases align to TRBD2. The junction had 7 bases not matched to a gene; V was cut back by 2 bases and J by 8 bases. From germline, CDR1 is MNHEY and CDR2 SVGAGI. The CDR3 has 16 residues. CDR3 sequence: CASSYPGLAGDRTQYF. The DNA for the CDR3 is TGTGCCAGCAGTTACCCGGGACTAGCGGGAGATCGAACCCAGTACTTC.

The V call is TRBV28, the J call TRBJ2-6, with 11 bases lining up with TRBD1. CDR1 and CDR2 (germline): MDHEN, SYDVKM. Germline trimming cut 2 bases from V and 1 base from J; bases unmatched to any gene: 13. The CDR3 totals 21 residues. CDR3 protein: CASSLPLMGQGVSSGANVLTF. DNA for the CDR3: TGTGCCAGCAGTTTACCCCTAATGGGACAGGGGGTAAGTTCTGGGGCCAACGTCCTGACTTTC.

The CDR3 DNA is TGTGCCAGCAGCTTTGGGGGGAGGGCAACTAATGAAAAACTGTTTTTT. This encodes CASSFGGRATNEKLFF. The V call is TRBV11-2, the J call TRBJ1-4; D is perhaps TRBD1 (5 bases). The CDR3 totals 16 residues. Per germline, CDR1 SGHAT and CDR2 FQNNGV. Trimming took 3 bases from V and 0 from J, leaving 11 bases between them.

This clone was seen only once. The J gene is TRBJ1-6, the V gene TRBV27, with a tentative D call TRBD1 (6 bases). Trimming removed 5 bases from V and 15 bases from J, with 17 bases in between. The germline V gene has CDR1 MNHEY and CDR2 SMNVEV (reference sequence). The CDR3 totals 13 residues. The CDR3 bases are TGTGCCAGCAGTACAGGGTCCCATTCTCTCCTCCACTTT. It is translated as CASSTGSHSLLHF.

This clone was counted a few times. The V gene is TRBV10-3, the J gene TRBJ1-1; 9 bases are shared with TRBD1. The CDR3 is 15 amino acids. Germline CDR1 reads ENHRY; CDR2 reads SYGVKD. With V trimmed by 6 bases and J by 4 bases, 9 bases remained unmatched. CDR3 sequence (DNA): TGTGCCATCAGGAGGACAGGGGTGGTGACCACTGAAGCTTTCTTT. As protein: CAIRRTGVVTTEAFF.

The V call is TRBV6-4, the J call TRBJ1-2, with 9 bases fitting TRBD1. CDR3 size: 15 residues. V was clipped by 5 bases and J by 4 bases; unmatched bases: 8. The germline V gene encodes CDR1 MRHNA and CDR2 SNTAGT. CDR3 nucleotide sequence: TGTGCCAGCAGTCGAAGACAGGGGGATGTCTATGGCTACACCTTC. It codes for CASSRRQGDVYGYTF.

V is TRBV6-2 or TRBV6-3 and J is TRBJ1-1; D is undetermined. Germline V CDR1 and CDR2: MNHEY, SVGEGT. V was shortened by 0 bases and J by 5 bases, with 7 bases between the two germline ends. This CDR3 has 13 amino acids. CDR3 sequence: CASSYSEWTEAFF. CDR3 sequence (DNA): TGTGCCAGCAGTTACTCGGAGTGGACTGAAGCTTTCTTT.

This clone was counted a single time. CDR3 in DNA: TGTGCCAGCATGTCCGGGACTAGTTATGCCTACGAGCAGTACTTC. As protein: CASMSGTSYAYEQYF. V is TRBV28 and J is TRBJ2-7; TRBD2 aligns across 8 bases. V was pared by 7 bases and J by 2 bases, with 10 bases of the junction left unmatched. There are 15 residues in the CDR3. Germline V gene sequence: CDR1 MDHEN, CDR2 SYDVKM.

The rearrangement links TRBV19 to TRBJ2-7; the match to TRBD2 covers 7 bases. The trim removed 5 bases at V and 6 bases at J, leaving 10 bases unmatched. There are 14 residues in the CDR3. From germline, CDR1 is LNHDA and CDR2 SQIVND (reference sequence). The CDR3 nucleotides read TGTGCCAGTAGTCTCCGACTATGGGAGGGCGAGCAGTACTTC. It codes for CASSLRLWEGEQYF.

The chain joins TRBV5-4 to TRBJ2-1; maybe TRBD1 (6 bases). From germline, CDR1 is SGHNT and CDR2 YYREEE (reference sequence). The V gene lost 4 bases and the J gene lost 5 bases, with 13 bases spanning the gap. The CDR3 length is 14 residues. The CDR3: CASSPPQGNNEQFF. DNA of the CDR3: TGTGCCAGCAGCCCGCCCCAGGGGAACAATGAGCAGTTCTTC.